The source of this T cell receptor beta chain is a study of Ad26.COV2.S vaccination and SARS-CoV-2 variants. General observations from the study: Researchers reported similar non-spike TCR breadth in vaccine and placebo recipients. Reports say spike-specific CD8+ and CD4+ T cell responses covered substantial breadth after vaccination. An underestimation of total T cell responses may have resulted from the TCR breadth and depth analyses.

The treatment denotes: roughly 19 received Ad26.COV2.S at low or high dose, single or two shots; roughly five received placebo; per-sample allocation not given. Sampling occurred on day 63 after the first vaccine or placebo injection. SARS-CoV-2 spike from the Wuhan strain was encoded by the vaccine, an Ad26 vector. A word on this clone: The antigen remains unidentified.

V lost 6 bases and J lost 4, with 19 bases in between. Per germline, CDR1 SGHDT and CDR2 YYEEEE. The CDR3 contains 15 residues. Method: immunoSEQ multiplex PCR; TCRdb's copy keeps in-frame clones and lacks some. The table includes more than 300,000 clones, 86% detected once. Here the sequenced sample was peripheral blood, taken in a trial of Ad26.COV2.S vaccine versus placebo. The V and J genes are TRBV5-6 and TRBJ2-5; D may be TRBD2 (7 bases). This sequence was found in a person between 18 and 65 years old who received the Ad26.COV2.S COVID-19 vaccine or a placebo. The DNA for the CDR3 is TGTGCCAGCATCCCTGGGCGGGGGCTAGGAGAGACCCAGTACTTC. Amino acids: CASIPGRGLGETQYF.